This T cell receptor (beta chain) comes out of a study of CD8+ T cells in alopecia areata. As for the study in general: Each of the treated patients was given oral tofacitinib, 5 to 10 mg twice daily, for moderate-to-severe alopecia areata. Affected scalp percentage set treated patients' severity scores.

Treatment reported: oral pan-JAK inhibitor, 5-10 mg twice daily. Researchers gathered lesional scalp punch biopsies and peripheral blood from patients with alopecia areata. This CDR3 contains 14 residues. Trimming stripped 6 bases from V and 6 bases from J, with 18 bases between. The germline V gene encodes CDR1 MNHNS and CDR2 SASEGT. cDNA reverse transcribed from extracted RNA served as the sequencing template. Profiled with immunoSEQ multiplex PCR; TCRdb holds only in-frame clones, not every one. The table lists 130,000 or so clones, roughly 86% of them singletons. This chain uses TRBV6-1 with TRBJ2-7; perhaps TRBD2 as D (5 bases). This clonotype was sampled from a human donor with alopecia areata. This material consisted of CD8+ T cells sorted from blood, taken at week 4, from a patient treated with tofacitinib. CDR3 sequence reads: CASRGDSTLSEQYF. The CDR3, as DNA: TGTGCCAGCAGGGGAGACTCAACCTTATCCGAGCAGTACTTC.